One sample yielded the 14 T cell receptor beta chains listed below, sequenced in a study of blood T cell repertoires in COVID-19. Data came from immunoSEQ multiplex PCR; TCRdb stores just in-frame clones and leaves some out. Among fewer than 300,000 clones listed, around 90% were seen once. The sequenced sample was PBMCs or T cells enriched from blood (not recorded which). The origin of the receptors is a woman in her twenties or thirties who had recovered from COVID-19.

This sequence joins TRBV7-2 and TRBJ2-7, with D perhaps TRBD2 (5 bases). V was clipped by 5 bases and J by 3 bases, with 17 bases between them. The germline V gene encodes CDR1 SGHTA and CDR2 FQGNSA. This CDR3 comprises 15 residues. CDR3 sequence: CASSDRTGQNYEQYF. In DNA form, the CDR3 reads TGTGCCAGCAGCGATAGGACTGGGCAGAACTACGAGCAGTACTTC. The full variable domain, its missing parts supplied by reference TRBV7-2 and TRBJ2-7, is GAGVSQSPSNKVTEKGKDVELRCDPISGHTALYWYRQSLGQGLEFLIYFQGNSAPDKSGLPSDRFSAERTGGSVSTLTIQRTQQEDSAVYLCASSDRTGQNYEQYFGPGTRLTVT.

This chain joins TRBV27 and TRBJ1-5, with 7 bases that match TRBD1. This CDR3 has 18 amino acids. Germline V gene lookup returns CDR1 MNHEY and CDR2 SMNVEV (reference sequence). With 3 bases clipped from V and 0 bases from J, the junction kept 11 bases outside the gene matches. CDR3 DNA: TGTGCCAGCAGTTTTTTCTCGACAGGGCCGTATAGCAATCAGCCCCAGCATTTT. Protein sequence: CASSFFSTGPYSNQPQHF.

V and J are TRBV4-3 and TRBJ1-2; 8 bases are shared with TRBD1. CDR3 length equals 15 residues. Germline CDR1 is LGHNA and CDR2 is YSLEER. After removal of 3 bases from V and 0 bases from J, the junction contained 3 bases not matched to a gene. The DNA of the CDR3 is TGCGCCAGCAGCCAGGACAGGGACCCTAACTATGGCTACACCTTC. It encodes CASSQDRDPNYGYTF.

The gene calls are TRBV11-2 and TRBJ1-1; no firm D call. The CDR3 contains 13 residues. Germline CDR1 SGHAT, CDR2 FQNNGV. The V gene lost 1 base and the J gene lost 2 bases, with 5 bases spanning the gap. This chain's CDR3 is CASSLGANTEAFF. The CDR3 nucleotides are TGTGCCAGCAGCTTAGGAGCCAACACTGAAGCTTTCTTT.

This chain joins TRBV9 and TRBJ2-1; 9 bases line up with TRBD2. The CDR3 has 15 residues. Trimming at V came to 3 bases and at J to 4 bases, leaving 5 bases not matched to a gene. Germline CDR1 and CDR2: SGDLS and YYNGEE. The CDR3: CASSASGTQYNEQFF. The CDR3 nucleotides read TGTGCCAGCAGCGCTAGCGGGACACAGTACAATGAGCAGTTCTTC.

This rearrangement joins TRBV2 to TRBJ1-5, with D unclear. Trimming pared 6 bases from V and 4 bases from J, leaving 10 bases between. CDR3 size: 13 residues. Germline CDR1 and CDR2: SNHLY and FYNNEI. In DNA form, the CDR3 reads TGTGCCAGCAGGGAGGTGGAGAATCAGCCCCAGCATTTT. This codes for CASREVENQPQHF. Combining the CDR3 with reference TRBV2 and TRBJ1-5 gives the whole variable domain EPEVTQTPSHQVTQMGQEVILRCVPISNHLYFYWYRQILGQKVEFLVSFYNNEISEKSEIFDDQFSVERPDGSNFTLKIRSTKLEDSAMYFCASREVENQPQHFGDGTRLSIL.

V usage is TRBV28 and J usage is TRBJ2-1; a possible D gene is TRBD2 (5 bases). This CDR3 is built from 17 residues. The germline CDR1 and CDR2 sequences are MDHEN and SYDVKM. Trimming pared 7 bases from V and 0 bases from J, leaving 19 bases between. In DNA, the CDR3 is TGTGCCAGCAAGCTCGGGATACGAGCTGCCTCCTACAATGAGCAGTTCTTC. Protein: CASKLGIRAASYNEQFF.

The chain links TRBV11-2 to TRBJ2-5; possible D gene TRBD2, 7 bases. This CDR3 is built from 15 residues. Trimming took 6 bases from V and 1 from J, leaving 15 bases between them. The V gene's germline CDR1 is SGHAT and CDR2 FQNNGV. Here the CDR3 DNA reads TGTGCCAGCAGACAACCGGGGGGCATCCAAGAGACCCAGTACTTC. It is translated as CASRQPGGIQETQYF.

CDR3 residues: CASSIDRLAGTKDTQYF. The CDR3, as DNA: TGTGCCAGTAGTATAGACCGACTAGCGGGGACGAAAGATACGCAGTATTTT. The chain combines TRBV19 with TRBJ2-3; TRBD2 aligns across 11 bases. This CDR3 is 17 amino acids long. V shed 0 bases, J shed 5 bases, and the junction held 7 bases outside the gene matches. Per germline, CDR1 LNHDA and CDR2 SQIVND (reference sequence).

The gene calls are TRBV27 and TRBJ1-5; D ambiguous. Trimming took 2 bases from V and 7 from J, leaving 9 bases between them. The CDR3 is 13 amino acids. Germline CDR1 is MNHEY and CDR2 is SMNVEV (reference sequence). CDR3 bases: TGTGCCAGCAGTTTAAGACTTTCACAGCCCCAGCATTTT. Its protein product is CASSLRLSQPQHF.

The V and J genes are TRBV5-1 and TRBJ2-7; D ambiguous. The CDR3 runs 15 residues. Per germline, CDR1 SGHRS and CDR2 YFSETQ. Trimming shortened V by 1 base and J by 4 bases, and 15 bases separated the two germline ends. CDR3 sequence: CASSLSYGSMYEQYF. CDR3 nucleotides: TGCGCCAGCAGCTTGTCATACGGTTCTATGTACGAGCAGTACTTC.

This chain joins TRBV7-3 and TRBJ2-6; possible D gene TRBD1, 6 bases. V was trimmed by 5 bases and J by 0 bases, leaving 14 bases between them. Germline values: CDR1 SGHTA, CDR2 FQGTGA. The CDR3 totals 17 residues. The DNA of the CDR3 is TGTGCCAGCAGCCCCCTGACAGGTATCTCTGGGGCCAACGTCCTGACTTTC. It is translated as CASSPLTGISGANVLTF. The full variable domain, completed using reference TRBV7-3 and TRBJ2-6, is GAGVSQTPSNKVTEKGKYVELRCDPISGHTALYWYRQSLGQGPEFLIYFQGTGAADDSGLPNDRFFAVRPEGSVSTLKIQRTERGDSAVYLCASSPLTGISGANVLTFGAGSRLTVL.

The gene calls are TRBV7-9 and TRBJ1-5; D is ambiguous. V was pared by 2 bases and J by 2 bases, with 13 bases between. Germline V gene sequence: CDR1 SEHNR, CDR2 FQNEAQ (reference sequence). CDR3 length: 16 residues. The CDR3 loop is CASSLMRGGRNQPQHF. CDR3 bases: TGTGCCAGCAGCTTAATGCGGGGTGGTCGCAATCAGCCCCAGCATTTT.

The chain couples TRBV4-3 to TRBJ2-6; 8 bases agree with TRBD1. J was trimmed by 0 bases and V by 2 bases; bases with no gene match: 12. The CDR3 has 20 residues. Germline V gene data show CDR1 as LGHNA and CDR2 as YSLEER. In DNA form, the CDR3 reads TGCGCCAGCAGCCAACTACCCTCCGGGACAGGTTACTCTGGGGCCAACGTCCTGACTTTC. This gives the protein CASSQLPSGTGYSGANVLTF.